This T cell receptor (beta chain) originates from a study of blood T cell repertoires in COVID-19 (dated by TCRdb to 2018 to 2020). In the study overall: Samples covering the acute and convalescent phases of COVID-19 were provided by collaborators in the United States, Italy and Spain. HLA class I and class II types, where available, came from metadata supplied by the sample provider rather than from assay-based typing. The repertoires were released in a freely available public database intended as a resource for research on the immune response to SARS-CoV-2. The sample metadata nearly always contained a de-identified subject ID, COVID-19 status, age in years and sex. The samples were drawn from two sources: the first 160 participants of the ongoing ImmuneRACE study, and about 1,300 subjects contributed by 6 global collaborators. The dataset comprised deeply sampled blood TCRbeta repertoires from subjects exposed to, actively infected with, or recovered from COVID-19. The prospective study material was composed of cDNA or gDNA derived from T cells, B-cell-depleted T cells, or PBMCs. What the work shows at the level of the full study, not this receptor alone: The amount of clinical and demographic metadata varied by source and participant and was provided uncurated.

Each collaborating institution followed its own protocols to collect whole blood in K2EDTA tubes. For TCRbeta analysis, collaborators shipped samples in one of three forms: frozen whole blood, isolated PBMCs, or DNA extracted from either of those sample types. Measured from the cysteine to the phenylalanine, the CDR3 is 12 residues long. Only the CDR3 part of the read is kept: 36 bases, read in frame from the first base. V is reduced by 6 bases and J by 7 bases, leaving a spacing of 10 bases between them. Sequences SNHLY (CDR1) and FYNNEI (CDR2) are obtained from the germline V gene. TCRbeta CDR3 regions were amplified from genomic DNA using the immunoSEQ Assay, a bias-controlled multiplex PCR. As for how the authors treated the data: Within the assay, amplification of reference gene primers was used to estimate how many nucleated cells each sample contained. Sequence reads were collapsed and filtered to measure the absolute abundance of every unique TCRbeta CDR3 rearrangement. For each sample, productive Simpson clonality was calculated as the square root of Simpson's diversity index across productive rearrangements. Entries here come from immuneACCESS through TCRdb and include only in-frame sequences with V and J called. Some clones fail to appear in such tables; in the studies checked, an unresolved V gene covers under half of the shortfall, and the cause of the remainder is unknown. V and J calls and clone size come straight from that table; D and trimming were deduced from the DNA. The sample yields roughly 33,000 clones; 60% to 80% were counted once. About 7.9% of the sample is in the top ten clones.

As regards this clone: Its specific antigen is unknown. Base qualities are not provided; no much larger clone lies one nucleotide away.

The rearranged chain carries TRBV2 and TRBJ1-5, with no confident D gene call. The source material was peripheral blood. The sequence was obtained from a woman aged 60-75 years with acute or convalescent COVID-19. This receptor carries the CDR3 CASRETEQPQHF. The nucleotides read TGTGCCAGCAGAGAAACAGAACAGCCCCAGCATTTT.